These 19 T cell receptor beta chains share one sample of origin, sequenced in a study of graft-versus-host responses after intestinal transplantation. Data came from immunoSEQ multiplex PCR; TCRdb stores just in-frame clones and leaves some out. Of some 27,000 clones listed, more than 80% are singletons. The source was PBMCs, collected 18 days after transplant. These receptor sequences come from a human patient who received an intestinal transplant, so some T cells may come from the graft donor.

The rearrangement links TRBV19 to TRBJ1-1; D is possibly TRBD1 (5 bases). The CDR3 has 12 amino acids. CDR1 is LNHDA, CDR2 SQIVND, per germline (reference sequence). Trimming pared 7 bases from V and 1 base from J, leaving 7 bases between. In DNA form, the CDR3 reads TGTGCCAGTACCACAGGGAACACTGAAGCTTTCTTT. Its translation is CASTTGNTEAFF. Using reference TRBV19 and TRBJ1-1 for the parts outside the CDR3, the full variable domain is DGGITQSPKYLFRKEGQNVTLSCEQNLNHDAMYWYRQDPGQGLRLIYYSQIVNDFQKGDIAEGYSVSREKKESFPLTVTSAQKNPTAFYLCASTTGNTEAFFGQGTRLTVV.

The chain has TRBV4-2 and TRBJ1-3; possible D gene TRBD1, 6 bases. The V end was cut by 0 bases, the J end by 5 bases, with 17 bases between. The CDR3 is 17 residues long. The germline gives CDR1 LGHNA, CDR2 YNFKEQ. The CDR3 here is CASSQDRFARGRNTIYF. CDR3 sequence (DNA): TGTGCCAGCAGCCAAGATCGGTTCGCCAGGGGCCGAAACACCATATATTTT.

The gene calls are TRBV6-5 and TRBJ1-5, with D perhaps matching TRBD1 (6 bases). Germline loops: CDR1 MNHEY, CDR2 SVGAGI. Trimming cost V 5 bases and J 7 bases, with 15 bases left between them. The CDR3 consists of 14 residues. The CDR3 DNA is TGTGCCAGCAGTCCCAGGGGCTGGGGCCAGCCCCAGCATTTT. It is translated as CASSPRGWGQPQHF.

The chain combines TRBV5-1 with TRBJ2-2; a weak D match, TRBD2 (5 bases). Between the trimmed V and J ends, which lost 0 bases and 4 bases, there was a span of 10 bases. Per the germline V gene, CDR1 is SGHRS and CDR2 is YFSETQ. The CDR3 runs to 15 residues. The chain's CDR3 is CASSLAKRGTGELFF. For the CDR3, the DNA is TGCGCCAGCAGCTTGGCAAAACGGGGCACCGGGGAGCTGTTTTTT. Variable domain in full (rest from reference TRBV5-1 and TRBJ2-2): KAGVTQTPRYLIKTRGQQVTLSCSPISGHRSVSWYQQTPGQGLQFLFEYFSETQRNKGNFPGRFSGRQFSNSRSEMNVSTLELGDSALYLCASSLAKRGTGELFFGEGSRLTVL.

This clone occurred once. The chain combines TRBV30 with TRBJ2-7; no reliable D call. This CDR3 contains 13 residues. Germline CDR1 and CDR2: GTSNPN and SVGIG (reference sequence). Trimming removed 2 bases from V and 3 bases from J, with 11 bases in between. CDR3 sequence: CAWSMRRDYEQYF. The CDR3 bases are TGTGCCTGGAGTATGAGAAGGGACTACGAGCAGTACTTC.

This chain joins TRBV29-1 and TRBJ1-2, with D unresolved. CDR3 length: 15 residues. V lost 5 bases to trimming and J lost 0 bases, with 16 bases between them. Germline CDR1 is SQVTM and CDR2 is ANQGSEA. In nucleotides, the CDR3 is TGCAGCGTTAAGGGAGTACAGAGAGCTAACTATGGCTACACCTTC. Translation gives CSVKGVQRANYGYTF.

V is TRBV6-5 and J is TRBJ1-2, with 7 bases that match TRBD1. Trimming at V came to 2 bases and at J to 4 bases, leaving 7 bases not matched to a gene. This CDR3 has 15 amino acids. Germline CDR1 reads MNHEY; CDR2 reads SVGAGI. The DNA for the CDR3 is TGTGCCAGCAGTTACCGGGGACAGATAAGCTATGGCTACACCTTC. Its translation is CASSYRGQISYGYTF.

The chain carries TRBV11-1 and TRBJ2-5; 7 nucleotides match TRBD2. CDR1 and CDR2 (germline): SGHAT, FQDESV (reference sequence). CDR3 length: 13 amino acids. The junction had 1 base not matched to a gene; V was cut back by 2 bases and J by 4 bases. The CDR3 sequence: CASSLWGGETQYF. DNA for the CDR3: TGTGCCAGCAGCTTATGGGGGGGAGAGACCCAGTACTTC.

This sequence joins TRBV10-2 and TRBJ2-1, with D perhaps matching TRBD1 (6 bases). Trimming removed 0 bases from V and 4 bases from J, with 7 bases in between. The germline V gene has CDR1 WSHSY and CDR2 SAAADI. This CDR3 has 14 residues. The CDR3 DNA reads TGCGCCAGCAGTGAGTCGAGGGGGTACAATGAGCAGTTCTTC. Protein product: CASSESRGYNEQFF.

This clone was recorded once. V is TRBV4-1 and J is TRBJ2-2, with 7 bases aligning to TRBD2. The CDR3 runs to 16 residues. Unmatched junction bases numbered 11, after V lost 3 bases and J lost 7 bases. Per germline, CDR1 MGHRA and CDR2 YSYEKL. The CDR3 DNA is TGCGCCAGCAGCCACGGGGGAGCGGGGCCCCGCGGGGAGCTGTTTTTT. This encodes CASSHGGAGPRGELFF.

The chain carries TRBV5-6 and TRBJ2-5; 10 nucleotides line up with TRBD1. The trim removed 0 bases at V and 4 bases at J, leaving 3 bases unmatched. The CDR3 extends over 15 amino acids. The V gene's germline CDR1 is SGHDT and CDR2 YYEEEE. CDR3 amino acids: CASSLADRGRETQYF. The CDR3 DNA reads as TGTGCCAGCAGCTTGGCCGACAGGGGGCGAGAGACCCAGTACTTC.

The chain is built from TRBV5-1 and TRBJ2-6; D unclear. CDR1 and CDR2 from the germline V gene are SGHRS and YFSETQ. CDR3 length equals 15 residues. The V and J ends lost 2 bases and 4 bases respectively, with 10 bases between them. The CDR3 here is CASSLYSSGANVLTF. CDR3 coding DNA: TGCGCCAGCAGCTTATACAGTTCCGGGGCCAACGTCCTGACTTTC.

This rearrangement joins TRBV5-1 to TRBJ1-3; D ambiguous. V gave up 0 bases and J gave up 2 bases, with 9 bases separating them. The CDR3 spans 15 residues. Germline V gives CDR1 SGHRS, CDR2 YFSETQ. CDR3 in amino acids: CASSLDDQAGNTIYF. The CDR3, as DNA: TGCGCCAGCAGCTTGGATGATCAGGCTGGAAACACCATATATTTT.

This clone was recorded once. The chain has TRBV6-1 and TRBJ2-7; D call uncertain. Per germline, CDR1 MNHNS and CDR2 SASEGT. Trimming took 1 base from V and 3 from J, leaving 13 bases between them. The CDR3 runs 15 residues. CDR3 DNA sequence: TGTGCCAGCAGTGAAGTATCGGGTATGGACTACGAGCAGTACTTC. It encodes CASSEVSGMDYEQYF.

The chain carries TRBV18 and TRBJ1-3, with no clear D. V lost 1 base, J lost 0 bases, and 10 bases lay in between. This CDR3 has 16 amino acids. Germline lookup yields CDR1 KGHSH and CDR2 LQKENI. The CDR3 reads CASSPRGTPSGNTIYF. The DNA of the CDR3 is TGTGCCAGCTCACCACGAGGTACCCCCTCTGGAAACACCATATATTTT.

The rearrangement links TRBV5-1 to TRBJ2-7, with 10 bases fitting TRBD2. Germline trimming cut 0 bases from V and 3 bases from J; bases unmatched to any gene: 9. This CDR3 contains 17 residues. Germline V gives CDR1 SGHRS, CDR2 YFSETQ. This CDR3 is CASSLGPAGGPGYEQYF. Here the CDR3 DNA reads TGCGCCAGCAGCTTGGGGCCAGCGGGGGGGCCTGGCTACGAGCAGTACTTC. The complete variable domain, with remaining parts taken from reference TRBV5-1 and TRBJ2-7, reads KAGVTQTPRYLIKTRGQQVTLSCSPISGHRSVSWYQQTPGQGLQFLFEYFSETQRNKGNFPGRFSGRQFSNSRSEMNVSTLELGDSALYLCASSLGPAGGPGYEQYFGPGTRLTVT.

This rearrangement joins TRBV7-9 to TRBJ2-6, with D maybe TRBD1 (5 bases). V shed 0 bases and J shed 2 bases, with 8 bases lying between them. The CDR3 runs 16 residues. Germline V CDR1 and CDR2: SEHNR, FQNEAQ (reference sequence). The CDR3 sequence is CASSLAMGPGANVLTF. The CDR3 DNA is TGTGCCAGCAGCTTAGCGATGGGGCCTGGGGCCAACGTCCTGACTTTC.

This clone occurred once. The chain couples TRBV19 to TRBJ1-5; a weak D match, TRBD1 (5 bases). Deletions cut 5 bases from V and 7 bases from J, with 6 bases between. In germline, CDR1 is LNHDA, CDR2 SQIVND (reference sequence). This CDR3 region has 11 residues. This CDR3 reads CASSRGQPQHF. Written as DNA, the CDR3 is TGTGCCAGTAGTCGGGGGCAGCCCCAGCATTTT.

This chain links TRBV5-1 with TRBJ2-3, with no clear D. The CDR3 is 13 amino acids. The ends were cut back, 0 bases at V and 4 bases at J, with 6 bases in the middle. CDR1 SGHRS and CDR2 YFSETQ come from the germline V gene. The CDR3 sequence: CASSLASADTQYF. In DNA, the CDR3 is TGCGCCAGCAGCTTGGCCTCCGCAGATACGCAGTATTTT.